This T cell receptor beta chain originates from a study of siplizumab effects on memory and regulatory T cells. Study results and limitations: Tregs that proliferated in siplizumab cultures did not have their suppressive function confirmed.

Repertoires were generated with immunoSEQ multiplex PCR, while TCRdb's copy carries only in-frame clones and drops some. Of 90,000 to 150,000 clones detected, 85% to 95% appear once; the ten largest clones hold roughly 0.17%. On this clone itself: Its antigen is as yet unknown.

The sequencing input was non-Treg CD4+ T cells sorted from blood. This sequence originates from a human donor in good health.

CDR3 nucleotide sequence: TGCAGTGCTAGGGCAGCGGTGGACCAGTACTTC. Its protein is CSARAAVDQYF. The V and J genes are TRBV20-1 and TRBJ2-5; a weak D match, TRBD2 (5 bases). The germline V gene has CDR1 DFQATT and CDR2 SNEGSKA (reference sequence). The length of the CDR3 is 11 residues. V lost 3 bases, J lost 10 bases, and 12 bases lay in between.